The 28 T cell receptor beta chains in this list originate from one sample, sequenced in a study of patients and donors after allogeneic stem cell transplantation. MiXCR, applied by TCRdb to the RT-PCR reads, yields one record per CDR3 protein. Here the sample spans about 7,600 distinct CDR3 sequences, around a tenth being singletons. The sample consisted of blood, either unsorted or a sorted T cell fraction (not recorded which). The receptors originated from a human donor who was either an allogeneic HSCT recipient or a stem cell or donor lymphocyte infusion donor (not recorded which). It is not recorded whose cells these are; they may come from a transplant donor.

The chain uses TRBV20-1 and TRBJ2-1, with a tentative D call TRBD2 (5 bases). The CDR3 runs 12 residues. Trimming cost V 5 bases and J 6 bases, with 11 bases left between them. Germline-derived CDR1 and CDR2 are DFQATT and SNEGSKA (reference sequence). CDR3 sequence (DNA): TGCAGTGCTGTACTAGTCGGCAATGAGCAGTTCTTC. Translation gives CSAVLVGNEQFF.

The CDR3 nucleotides are TGTGCCAGCAGGCGACTAGCGGGGGGCCAAGAGACCCAGTACTTC. Translated, it gives CASRRLAGGQETQYF. The J gene is TRBJ2-5, the V gene TRBV5-5, with 13 bases identical to TRBD2. In germline, CDR1 is SGHKS, CDR2 YYEKEE (reference sequence). The CDR3 has 15 residues. The V gene end was trimmed by 5 bases and the J gene end by 1 base; junction bases not matched to a gene: 2.

This chain uses TRBV11-1 with TRBJ2-5, with 12 bases aligning to TRBD2. Germline assignment: CDR1 SGHAT and CDR2 FQDESV (reference sequence). V dropped 3 bases and J dropped 1; count of bases not matched to a gene: 3. This CDR3 has 16 amino acids. The DNA of the CDR3 is TGTGCCAGCAGCTTCAGGACTAGCGGGGCCCAAGAGACCCAGTACTTC. It translates to CASSFRTSGAQETQYF.

This sequence joins TRBV20-1 and TRBJ2-3; 8 nucleotides agree with TRBD1. The length of the CDR3 is 16 residues. V lost 5 bases to trimming and J lost 2 bases; unmatched junction nucleotides: 12. Germline V gene data show CDR1 as DFQATT and CDR2 as SNEGSKA (reference sequence). DNA for the CDR3: TGCAGTGCTGGGGGCCAGGGGGCGCGAGTCACAGATACGCAGTATTTT. This translates into CSAGGQGARVTDTQYF.

The chain links TRBV27 to TRBJ1-1, with TRBD1 as a possible D gene (5 bases). Germline values: CDR1 MNHEY, CDR2 SMNVEV (reference sequence). V lost 4 bases to trimming and J lost 5 bases, with 11 bases between them. CDR3 length equals 13 residues. DNA of the CDR3: TGTGCCAGCAGTTACGGACAATCAACTGAAGCTTTCTTT. Translation: CASSYGQSTEAFF.

This clonotype was seen ten or more times. The J gene is TRBJ2-3, the V gene TRBV10-3, with TRBD1 matching 8 bases. J gave up 5 bases and V 6 bases, and 4 bases lay outside the gene matches. This CDR3 comprises 13 residues. CDR1 ENHRY and CDR2 SYGVKD come from the germline V gene. CDR3: CAIRPTGGDTQYF. The CDR3 DNA is TGTGCCATCAGGCCTACAGGGGGAGATACGCAGTATTTT.

This clonotype was seen a handful of times. The rearrangement joins TRBV20-1 to TRBJ2-1, with D perhaps matching TRBD1 (5 bases). V shed 3 bases and J shed 10 bases, with 22 bases lying between them. The CDR3 loop spans 15 amino acids. Germline values: CDR1 DFQATT, CDR2 SNEGSKA (reference sequence). The CDR3 here is CSARILATDRMEQFF. The CDR3 nucleotides read TGCAGTGCTAGGATCCTCGCGACAGACCGGATGGAGCAGTTCTTC.

This clonotype has only a few counts. In DNA form, the CDR3 reads TGCAGCGTTTCTAATCAACTCACAGGAAACACTGAAGCTTTCTTT. This codes for CSVSNQLTGNTEAFF. The V call is TRBV29-1, the J call TRBJ1-1, with D possibly being TRBD1 (5 bases). Trimming stripped 5 bases from V and 2 bases from J, with 18 bases between. The CDR3 covers 15 residues. Looked up from germline, CDR1 is SQVTM and CDR2 is ANQGSEA.

This clonotype was counted between two and nine times. The chain combines TRBV7-8 with TRBJ1-6; TRBD1 matches 10 bases. Looked up from germline, CDR1 is SGHVS and CDR2 is FQNEAQ. With V trimmed by 5 bases and J by 7 bases, 2 bases remained unmatched. The CDR3 contains 14 residues. The CDR3 protein is CASSPGQGNSPLHF. The CDR3 nucleotides are TGTGCCAGCAGCCCGGGACAGGGGAATTCACCCCTCCACTTT.

This clonotype was seen repeatedly, ten times or more. The chain links TRBV20-1 to TRBJ1-1; a possible D gene is TRBD1 (6 bases). Trimming removed 1 base from V and 5 bases from J, with 20 bases in between. Looked up from germline, CDR1 is DFQATT and CDR2 is SNEGSKA (reference sequence). The CDR3 has 16 amino acids. The CDR3 loop reads CSARGDHRAGLTEAFF. DNA for the CDR3: TGCAGTGCTAGAGGTGACCACAGGGCAGGCCTTACTGAAGCTTTCTTT.

The table lists this clonotype with a count of one. A read error is possible here, since a much larger clone lies one base away. The rearrangement links TRBV7-9 to TRBJ2-7; D not resolved. CDR1 SEHNR and CDR2 FQNEAQ come from the germline V gene (reference sequence). The CDR3 covers 12 residues. CDR3 region: CACSFLASEQYF. The CDR3 DNA reads as TGTGCCTGCAGCTTCTTAGCTTCCGAGCAGTACTTC. The full variable domain, rest sourced from reference TRBV7-9 and TRBJ2-7, is DTGVSQNPRHKITKRGQNVTFRCDPISEHNRLYWYRQTLGQGPEFLTYFQNEAQLEKSRLLSDRFSAERPKGSFSTLEIQRTEQGDSAMYLCACSFLASEQYFGPGTRLTVT.

This chain uses TRBV6-2 or TRBV6-3 with TRBJ2-7; 10 bases align to TRBD1. Germline trimming cut 4 bases from V and 3 bases from J; bases unmatched to any gene: 9. Germline V lookup: CDR1 MNHEY, CDR2 SVGEGT. The CDR3 is 16 amino acids. In nucleotides, the CDR3 is TGTGCCAGCAGTTTCGCGCCGACAGGGGGCGGCTACGAGCAGTACTTC. Protein sequence: CASSFAPTGGGYEQYF.

The V gene is TRBV6-2 or TRBV6-3, the J gene TRBJ2-2; TRBD2 aligns across 8 bases. The CDR3 consists of 15 residues. Germline trimming cut 7 bases from V and 2 bases from J; bases unmatched to any gene: 6. Germline V CDR1 and CDR2: MNHEY, SVGEGT. CDR3: CASKKAGANTGELFF. CDR3 in DNA: TGTGCCAGCAAAAAAGCGGGAGCAAACACCGGGGAGCTGTTTTTT.

In this sample, this clonotype turned up a few times. The chain joins TRBV2 to TRBJ2-7; D might be TRBD2 (6 bases). Looked up from germline, CDR1 is SNHLY and CDR2 is FYNNEI. The V end was cut by 11 bases, the J end by 0 bases, with 17 bases between. There are 14 residues in the CDR3. The CDR3 sequence is CAPGLGGISYEQYF. The CDR3, as DNA: TGTGCCCCGGGACTCGGCGGCATCTCCTACGAGCAGTACTTC. The whole variable domain, remainder taken from reference TRBV2 and TRBJ2-7, is EPEVTQTPSHQVTQMGQEVILRCVPISNHLYFYWYRQILGQKVEFLVSFYNNEISEKSEIFDDQFSVERPDGSNFTLKIRSTKLEDSAMYFCAPGLGGISYEQYFGPGTRLTVT.

V is TRBV10-2 and J is TRBJ2-1; D is perhaps TRBD2 (6 bases). The germline V and J ends were trimmed by 7 bases and 4 bases, with 20 bases remaining between them. Germline values: CDR1 WSHSY, CDR2 SAAADI. This CDR3 spans 16 amino acids. The CDR3 sequence: CASKLSGDLNYNEQFF. The CDR3 DNA follows: TGCGCCAGCAAACTATCGGGAGACTTAAATTACAATGAGCAGTTCTTC.

This clonotype has a handful of counts. The V and J genes are TRBV4-2 and TRBJ1-5; D is undetermined. V was cut by 2 bases and J by 2 bases, with 13 bases left in between. Per the germline V gene, CDR1 is LGHNA and CDR2 is YNFKEQ. The CDR3 contains 16 residues. CDR3 loop: CASSQWGGSGNQPQHF. The CDR3, as DNA: TGTGCCAGCAGCCAATGGGGAGGGAGTGGCAATCAGCCCCAGCATTTT.

This chain uses TRBV7-2 with TRBJ2-3; D call uncertain. Germline V CDR1 and CDR2: SGHTA, FQGNSA. Trimming took 2 bases from V and 2 from J, leaving 14 bases between them. The CDR3 is made up of 16 amino acids. The CDR3 DNA follows: TGTGCCAGCAGCTTAATAGGGAATCAACTCACAGATACGCAGTATTTT. As protein: CASSLIGNQLTDTQYF.

The chain carries TRBV7-9 and TRBJ1-4; 7 bases agree with TRBD1. CDR1 and CDR2 from the germline V gene are SEHNR and FQNEAQ (reference sequence). The V and J ends lost 5 bases and 6 bases, in that order; junction bases with no gene match: 9. The CDR3 is 15 amino acids. The CDR3 spells CASSPETGVDEKLFF. CDR3 DNA sequence: TGTGCCAGCAGCCCCGAAACAGGGGTTGATGAAAAACTGTTTTTT.

There are many counts of this clonotype. The V gene is TRBV10-3, the J gene TRBJ2-1; 12 bases line up with TRBD2. V was clipped by 8 bases and J by 4 bases; unmatched bases: 6. The CDR3 is 15 residues long. The germline V gene has CDR1 ENHRY and CDR2 SYGVKD. The CDR3 DNA is TGTGCCATCGTGGCTAGCGGGGGGGATTACAATGAGCAGTTCTTC. It is translated as CAIVASGGDYNEQFF.

This clonotype was counted only a few times. The rearrangement uses TRBV5-8 and TRBJ2-3; D gene ambiguous. Germline CDR1 reads SGHTS; CDR2 reads YDEGEE. Trimming stripped 4 bases from V and 1 base from J, with 13 bases between. CDR3 length: 15 amino acids. The CDR3 region has the DNA TGTGCCAGCAGCCTAGACCCCGTCCGCACAGATACGCAGTATTTT. It translates to CASSLDPVRTDTQYF.

This clonotype occurred a few times. J is TRBJ2-3 and V is TRBV10-3; TRBD1 matches at 7 bases. The length of the CDR3 is 11 residues. Germline V gene sequence: CDR1 ENHRY, CDR2 SYGVKD. J lost 4 bases, V lost 9 bases, and 1 base had no gene match. The CDR3 here is CAIQGPDTQYF. CDR3 DNA: TGTGCCATACAGGGGCCAGATACGCAGTATTTT.

The chain joins TRBV12-3 or TRBV12-4 to TRBJ1-2, with no clear D. This CDR3 spans 13 amino acids. Trimming cost V 5 bases and J 3 bases, with 10 bases left between them. The CDR3 region has the DNA TGTGCCAGCAGTCGCCAGGACGACTATGGCTACACCTTC. This sequence encodes CASSRQDDYGYTF.

This clonotype was seen at least ten times. The chain joins TRBV12-3 or TRBV12-4 to TRBJ2-3, with D possibly matching TRBD2 (7 bases). The CDR3 covers 14 residues. The V and J ends lost 3 bases and 5 bases respectively, with 12 bases between them. CDR3 bases: TGTGCCAGCAGTTTGGGGGGGCAGGGAGATACGCAGTATTTT. It codes for CASSLGGQGDTQYF.

Ten or more counts support this clonotype. The chain joins TRBV5-5 to TRBJ2-7; D may correspond to TRBD1 or TRBD2 (5 bases each). Germline loops: CDR1 SGHKS, CDR2 YYEKEE (reference sequence). Trimming removed 2 bases at V and 2 bases at J, with 11 bases between. The CDR3 has 14 amino acids. CDR3 amino acids: CASSFGTGTYEQYF. The CDR3, as DNA: TGTGCCAGCAGCTTCGGGACGGGCACCTACGAGCAGTACTTC.

The chain is built from TRBV11-2 and TRBJ1-4; TRBD1 matches at 7 bases. The CDR3 runs to 15 residues. After removal of 5 bases from V and 3 bases from J, the junction contained 6 bases not matched to a gene. Looked up from germline, CDR1 is SGHAT and CDR2 is FQNNGV. CDR3 nucleotides: TGTGCCAGCAGCCCCCAGGGGGGAGCTAATGAAAAACTGTTTTTT. Amino acid sequence: CASSPQGGANEKLFF.

DNA of the CDR3: TGTGCCAGCAGCCCCCCTCGGGGGGGATATGAGACCCAGTACTTC. Amino acids: CASSPPRGGYETQYF. The chain couples TRBV5-5 to TRBJ2-5; 8 nucleotides match TRBD2. Germline V gene data show CDR1 as SGHKS and CDR2 as YYEKEE (reference sequence). J gave up 5 bases and V 4 bases, and 10 bases lay outside the gene matches. The CDR3 is made up of 15 amino acids.

This clonotype was seen many times. The chain has TRBV10-3 and TRBJ2-2; unclear D gene. Trimming cost V 2 bases and J 1 base, with 2 bases left between them. CDR3 size: 13 residues. From germline, CDR1 is ENHRY and CDR2 SYGVKD. As DNA, the CDR3 is TGTGCCATCAGTGAGGGGAACACCGGGGAGCTGTTTTTT. Residues: CAISEGNTGELFF.

This clonotype turned up a few times. The chain has TRBV12-3 or TRBV12-4 and TRBJ2-3; 10 nucleotides line up with TRBD1. The J segment lost 6 bases and the V segment lost 3 bases, leaving 9 bases of the junction unmatched. The CDR3 consists of 16 residues. For the CDR3, the DNA is TGTGCCAGCAGTTTCCCGAGGACAGGGGGACAGGATACGCAGTATTTT. Residues: CASSFPRTGGQDTQYF.